These T cell receptor beta chains were read from a single sample in a study of neurological immune-mediated disorders. TCRdb fed the 5' RACE reads into MiXCR, producing one record per CDR3 protein. The table records some 60,000 distinct CDR3 sequences, about 2.5% of them present only once. Sequencing was done on a sample of PBMCs. The receptors here all came from a man aged 50-60 years with multiple sclerosis. The CDR3 runs from the conserved cysteine through the conserved F or W.

TRBV10-3 CAISGTSGLNEQFF
TRBV5-1 CASSPSARGETQYF
TRBV10-3 CAISERGQGIWGYGYTF
TRBV6-1 CATRRDRVLHEQYF
TRBV18 CASSPGSPDSNQPQHF
TRBV5-1 CASSLVGRQETQYF
TRBV9 CASSGTRDRDDGTEAFF
TRBV7-2 CASSLPTSPKAQYF
TRBV12-3/TRBV12-4 CASRSDFYQPQHF
TRBV5-1 CASSLGRGQLVMNTEAFF
TRBV5-1 CASSSNRDSYNEQFF
TRBV11-2 CASSPNAGTGYTGELFF
TRBV7-2 CASSLKNTGELFF
TRBV6-5 CASSRDQVKNIQYF
TRBV5-5 CASSRQLRDRVVGETQYF
TRBV6-6 CASSSIGGETQYF
TRBV6-6 CAIRGGNTGELFF
TRBV7-8 CASSPRLAGGLSDTQYF
TRBV15 CATNRDRGPYEQYF
TRBV19 CASTQRAGVNTGELFF